This is a list of T cell receptor beta chains from one sample in a study of cytomegalovirus exposure and HLA in healthy donors. Produced via immunoSEQ multiplex PCR; TCRdb's table is partial and in-frame only. The sample totals approximately 200,000 clones. The sequenced sample consisted of PBMCs. The receptors were sampled from a boy aged 5-17 years in good health and CMV-seronegative. CDR3s include the opening cysteine and the closing phenylalanine or tryptophan. A D gene is named only where the DNA matches it firmly.

cdr3_aa cdr3_nt v_call d_call j_call
CAISPGQGLEETQYF TGTGCCATCAGTCCGGGACAGGGTTTGGAGGAGACCCAGTACTTC TRBV10-3 TRBD1 TRBJ2-5
CASSSGSGFTEAFF TGTGCCAGCAGTTCAGGCTCAGGGTTCACTGAAGCTTTCTTT TRBV6-6 - TRBJ1-1
CASSEQGGNSPLHF TGTGCCAGCAGTGAACAGGGAGGTAATTCACCCCTCCACTTT TRBV25-1 - TRBJ1-6
CASSLGGVGKDTEAFF TGTGCCAGCAGTTTAGGAGGGGTCGGGAAGGACACTGAAGCTTTCTTT TRBV28 - TRBJ1-1
CASSLPHRLAGLSREQFF TGTGCCAGCAGCTTACCCCACCGCCTAGCGGGGCTATCGCGTGAGCAGTTCTTC TRBV7-9 TRBD2 TRBJ2-1
CASSQALEVTEAFF TGTGCCAGCAGCCAAGCCCTCGAGGTCACTGAAGCTTTCTTT TRBV4-2 - TRBJ1-1
CASILGQGTGGYTF TGTGCCAGCATCCTCGGCCAGGGAACGGGTGGCTACACCTTC TRBV19 - TRBJ1-2
CASSFGSQPQHF TGTGCCAGCAGCTTCGGTTCCCAGCCCCAGCATTTT TRBV13 - TRBJ1-5
CASSPGTGMPAFF TGTGCCAGCAGCCCAGGGACAGGGATGCCGGCTTTCTTT TRBV11-3 TRBD1 TRBJ1-1
CASSNTAGGTFGYTF TGTGCCAGTAGTAATACTGCAGGGGGCACGTTTGGCTACACCTTC TRBV19 TRBD1 TRBJ1-2
CASSLVSSDYEQYF TGTGCCAGCAGCCTAGTTAGTTCCGACTACGAGCAGTACTTC TRBV7-2 - TRBJ2-7
CASSQLTGRDKLFF TGTGCCAGCAGCCAACTTACTGGGAGGGACAAGCTATTCTTC TRBV13 - TRBJ2-1
CASSLGAGDYGYTF TGTGCCAGCAGTTTAGGAGCAGGGGACTATGGCTACACCTTC TRBV28 - TRBJ1-2
CASSVHPGAGRFTGVEQYF TGTGCCAGCAGCGTCCATCCCGGAGCGGGTCGATTCACAGGAGTCGAGCAGTACTTC TRBV9 - TRBJ2-7
CASSQDQGERVNEQFF TGTGCCAGCAGCCAAGATCAAGGGGAACGGGTAAATGAGCAGTTCTTC TRBV14 - TRBJ2-1
CASSQQGF TGTGCCAGCAGCCAGCAGGGGTTC TRBV7-8 - TRBJ2-7
CASNGGSTDTQYF TGTGCCAGCAACGGGGGGAGCACAGATACGCAGTATTTT TRBV28 TRBD2 TRBJ2-3
CASSPPSGGYEDTQYF TGCGCCAGCAGCCCCCCTAGCGGGGGGTATGAAGATACGCAGTATTTT TRBV5-1 TRBD2 TRBJ2-3
CASSQGAGASSYEQYF TGTGCCAGCAGCCAGGGGGCGGGGGCCAGCTCCTACGAGCAGTACTTC TRBV7-9 - TRBJ2-7
CASRAGTGGFQPQHF TGTGCCAGCAGGGCCGGGACAGGGGGGTTTCAGCCCCAGCATTTT TRBV5-5 TRBD1 TRBJ1-5